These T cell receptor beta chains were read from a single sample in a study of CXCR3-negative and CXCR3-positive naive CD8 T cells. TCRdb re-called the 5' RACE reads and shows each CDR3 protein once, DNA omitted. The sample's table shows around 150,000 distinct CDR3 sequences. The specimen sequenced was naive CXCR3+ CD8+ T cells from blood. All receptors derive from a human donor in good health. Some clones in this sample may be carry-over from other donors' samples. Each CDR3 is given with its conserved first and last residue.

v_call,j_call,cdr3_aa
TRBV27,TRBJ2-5,CASSHRAGDMETQYF
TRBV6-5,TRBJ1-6,CASSYSEGGNSPLHF
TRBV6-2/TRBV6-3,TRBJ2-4,CASSYNEREVGRAKNIQYF
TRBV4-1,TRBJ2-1,CASRSSNIYNEQFF
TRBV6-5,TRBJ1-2,CASSYGTPNYGYTF
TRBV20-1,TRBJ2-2,CSAGAVSNTGELFF
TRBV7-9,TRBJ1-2,CASSSARFTDYGYTF
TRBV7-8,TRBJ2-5,CASSPQRTQETQYF
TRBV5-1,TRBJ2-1,CASSNRGFDEQFF
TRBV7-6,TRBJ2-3,CASSFGLGGPKSTDTQYF
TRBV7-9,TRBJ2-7,CASSLAPGLADYEQYF
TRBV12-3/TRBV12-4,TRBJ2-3,CASSLKGLAGATDTQYF
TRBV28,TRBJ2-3,CASSKTSGRSDTQYF
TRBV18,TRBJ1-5,CASSPPNRDQPQHF
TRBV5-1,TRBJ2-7,CASSTREHPYEQYF
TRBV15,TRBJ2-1,CATSPRGYSSYNEQFF
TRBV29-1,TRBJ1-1,CSVAGGWVGSTEAFF
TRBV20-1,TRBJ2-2,CSTRVPKSYSLPGELFF
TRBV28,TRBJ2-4,CASQVGAKNIQYF
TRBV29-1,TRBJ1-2,CSVVGGNYGYTF
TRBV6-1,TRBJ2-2,CASPNDWNTGELFF
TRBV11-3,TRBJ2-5,CASSLGTGSGETQYF